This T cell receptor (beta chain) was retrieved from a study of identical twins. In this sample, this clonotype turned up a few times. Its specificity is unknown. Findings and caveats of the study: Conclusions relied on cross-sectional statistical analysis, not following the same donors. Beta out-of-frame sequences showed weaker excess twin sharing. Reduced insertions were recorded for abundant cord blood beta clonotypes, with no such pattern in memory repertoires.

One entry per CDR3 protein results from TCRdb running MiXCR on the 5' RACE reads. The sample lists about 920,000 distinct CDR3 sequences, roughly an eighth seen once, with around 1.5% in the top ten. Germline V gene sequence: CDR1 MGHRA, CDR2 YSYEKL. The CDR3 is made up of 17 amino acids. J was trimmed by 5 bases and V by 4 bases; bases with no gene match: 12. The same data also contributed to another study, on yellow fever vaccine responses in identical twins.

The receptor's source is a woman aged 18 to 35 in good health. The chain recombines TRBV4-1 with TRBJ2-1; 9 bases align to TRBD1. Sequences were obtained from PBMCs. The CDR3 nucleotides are TGCGCCAGCAGCCGGACAATTCCGGGACAGGGTAACAATGAGCAGTTCTTC. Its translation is CASSRTIPGQGNNEQFF.